This is a list of T cell receptor beta chains from one sample in a study of Ad26.COV2.S vaccination and SARS-CoV-2 variants. Some clones are missing from TCRdb's copy, which holds only in-frame ones; the method was immunoSEQ multiplex PCR. The table includes some 320,000 clones, around 83% detected once. The sequencing used peripheral blood, collected in a trial of Ad26.COV2.S vaccine versus placebo. These receptors all stem from a person between 18 and 65 years old who received the Ad26.COV2.S COVID-19 vaccine or a placebo. CDR3s include the opening cysteine and the closing phenylalanine or tryptophan. Fields, in order: D gene, clone size, V gene, J gene, CDR3 protein, CDR3 DNA. A D gene is named only where the DNA matches it firmly. Where a row states a size, it is once, few, many or the class of an expanded clone; other rows omit it.

>.|.|TRBV18|TRBJ1-2
CASREKGSDGYTF
TGTGCCAGCCGGGAGAAGGGGAGCGATGGCTACACCTTC
>TRBD1|.|TRBV3-1/TRBV3-2|TRBJ2-2
CASSQEGQGRSAGELFF
TGTGCCAGCAGCCAAGAGGGACAGGGGCGCTCCGCCGGGGAGCTGTTTTTT
>TRBD1|.|TRBV5-4|TRBJ2-7
CASSATGLYEQYF
TGTGCCAGCAGCGCGACAGGGCTCTACGAGCAGTACTTC
>.|once|TRBV7-9|TRBJ1-1
CASSPQAARNTEAFF
TGTGCCAGCAGCCCCCAGGCGGCAAGAAACACTGAAGCTTTCTTT
>TRBD2|.|TRBV7-2|TRBJ2-3
CASSFRLAGTPADTQYF
TGTGCCAGCAGCTTTCGACTAGCGGGGACCCCCGCAGATACGCAGTATTTT
>.|.|TRBV20-1|TRBJ1-6
CSASLAPGVEGSYNSPLHF
TGCAGTGCTAGTTTGGCCCCCGGGGTGGAGGGCTCCTATAATTCACCCCTCCACTTT
>.|.|TRBV19|TRBJ2-2
CASSVFSRNTGELFF
TGTGCCAGTAGTGTGTTTAGCCGAAACACCGGGGAGCTGTTTTTT
>TRBD1|.|TRBV2|TRBJ1-6
CASSGTGRSGNSPLHF
TGTGCCAGCAGCGGGACAGGGCGTAGTGGCAATTCACCCCTCCACTTT
>TRBD1|.|TRBV9|TRBJ1-6
CASSVRGTLGANSPLHF
TGTGCCAGCAGCGTCAGGGGGACACTAGGGGCTAATTCACCCCTCCACTTT
>.|.|TRBV30|TRBJ2-4
CAWTGGWDIQYF
TGTGCCTGGACAGGAGGTTGGGACATTCAGTACTTC
>.|.|TRBV18|TRBJ2-7
CASSPLGHLEQYF
TGTGCCAGCTCACCGCTAGGACATCTCGAGCAGTACTTC
>TRBD1|.|TRBV15|TRBJ1-4
CATREQGISGKLFF
TGTGCCACCAGAGAACAGGGGATCTCAGGAAAACTGTTTTTT
>.|.|TRBV5-1|TRBJ1-1
CASSSALSTEAFF
TGCGCCAGCAGCTCCGCTCTTAGCACTGAAGCTTTCTTT
>TRBD2|.|TRBV4-2|TRBJ2-3
CASSLQKAGMADTQYF
TGTGCCAGCAGCCTCCAGAAAGCGGGGATGGCAGATACGCAGTATTTT
>TRBD2|.|TRBV6-1|TRBJ2-4
CASSVSGGATKNIQYF
TGTGCCAGCAGTGTTAGCGGGGGGGCCACCAAAAACATTCAGTACTTC
>TRBD1|.|TRBV7-6|TRBJ1-1
CASSPTGTNTEAFF
TGTGCCAGCAGTCCGACAGGGACGAACACTGAAGCTTTCTTT
>TRBD2|.|TRBV7-9|TRBJ2-5
CASSYKPGLAGETQYF
TGTGCCAGCAGCTATAAACCGGGACTAGCAGGCGAGACCCAGTACTTC
>.|.|TRBV30|TRBJ1-1
CAWSDNTEAFF
TGTGCCTGGAGCGACAACACTGAAGCTTTCTTT
>.|once|TRBV5-1|TRBJ2-3
CASSSAGTQDADTQYF
TGCGCCAGCAGCTCCGCGGGGACTCAAGATGCAGATACGCAGTATTTT
>.|.|TRBV7-2|TRBJ1-4
CASSLGGGDRKLFF
TGTGCCAGCAGCTTAGGGGGGGGCGATCGAAAACTGTTTTTT
>TRBD2|.|TRBV7-2|TRBJ2-3
CASSLGLGGGQYF
TGTGCCAGCAGCTTGGGTTTGGGCGGGGGGCAGTATTTT
>.|.|TRBV10-3|TRBJ1-3
CAISDGRSSGNTIYF
TGTGCCATCAGTGACGGACGGTCCTCTGGAAACACCATATATTTT
>TRBD1|.|TRBV7-2|TRBJ2-7
CASSPRTGTASSYEQYF
TGTGCCAGCAGCCCAAGAACCGGGACAGCCAGTTCCTACGAGCAGTACTTC
>.|.|TRBV7-2|TRBJ1-1
CASSRQGSPNTEAFF
TGTGCCAGCAGCCGGCAGGGCAGTCCTAACACTGAAGCTTTCTTT
>.|.|TRBV6-1|TRBJ1-5
CASSDGGPPQPQHF
TGTGCCAGCAGTGACGGTGGACCTCCGCAGCCCCAGCATTTT
>.|.|TRBV7-8|TRBJ1-3
CASSLEPSSSGNTIYF
TGTGCCAGCAGCTTAGAACCGAGTAGTTCTGGAAACACCATATATTTT
>TRBD1|.|TRBV5-5|TRBJ2-2
CASSRTGRELFF
TGTGCCAGCAGCCGGACAGGGAGGGAGCTGTTTTTT
>.|.|TRBV6-1|TRBJ1-2
CASSKAEGYTF
TGTGCCAGCAGTAAAGCGGAGGGCTACACCTTC
>.|.|TRBV5-1|TRBJ2-3
CASSQTGRDSTDTQYF
TGCGCCAGCAGCCAAACAGGGAGGGATAGCACAGATACGCAGTATTTT
>.|.|TRBV11-2|TRBJ2-7
CASSLALNEQYF
TGTGCCAGCAGCTTAGCACTGAACGAGCAGTACTTC
>.|few|TRBV24-1|TRBJ2-5
CATSRGAEETQYF
TGTGCCACCAGTAGGGGGGCGGAGGAGACCCAGTACTTC
>.|.|TRBV5-4|TRBJ2-3
CASSLSTRVSTDTQYF
TGTGCCAGCAGCTTGTCGACTAGGGTTAGTACAGATACGCAGTATTTT
>.|.|TRBV30|TRBJ1-2
CAWSLGENYGYTF
TGTGCCTGGAGTTTGGGAGAGAACTATGGCTACACCTTC
>.|few|TRBV5-1|TRBJ2-5
CASSLGQVQETQYF
TGCGCCAGCAGCTTGGGACAAGTACAAGAGACCCAGTACTTC
>.|.|TRBV5-6|TRBJ1-1
CASSSLQPGLNTEAFF
TGTGCCAGCAGCTCCCTACAGCCTGGATTGAACACTGAAGCTTTCTTT
>.|.|TRBV19|TRBJ2-3
CATDDGRFSDTQYF
TGTGCCACCGACGACGGACGGTTCTCAGATACGCAGTATTTT
>TRBD2|.|TRBV5-6|TRBJ2-3
CASSLLRSGVAGDTQYF
TGTGCCAGCAGCTTGCTGCGTAGCGGGGTAGCAGGAGATACGCAGTATTTT
>TRBD2|.|TRBV9|TRBJ2-7
CASSVGGGGNYEQYF
TGTGCCAGCAGCGTAGGGGGCGGGGGAAACTACGAGCAGTACTTC
>TRBD1|.|TRBV7-2|TRBJ1-4
CASSFKTGGEKLFF
TGTGCCAGCAGCTTTAAGACAGGGGGCGAAAAACTGTTTTTT
>.|.|TRBV6-2/TRBV6-3|TRBJ1-5
CASSYGLGVGNQPQHF
TGTGCCAGCAGTTACGGCCTGGGGGTAGGGAATCAGCCCCAGCATTTT